The subject of this entry is one T cell receptor beta chain. Its antigen is unknown. Naive CD45RA+ and memory CD45RA-negative subsets were split from CD4+ cells. Sequencing used immunoSEQ multiplex PCR; TCRdb keeps in-frame clones, though not all of them. This sample has fewer than 1.6 million clones, with approximately 98.5% found just once. The data were obtained in a study of shared clonotypes between healthy human individuals. Study-wide results and limits: Larger richness was generally estimated for naive than memory subsets.

CDR1 SQVTM and CDR2 ANQGSEA come from the germline V gene. CDR3 size: 15 residues. V lost 6 bases, J lost 0 bases, and 2 bases stayed unmatched. Specimen: naive CD4+ T cells sorted from blood. Subset in this sample: CD45RA+ positively selected. The sequence was collected from a man younger than 40 in good health. The gene calls are TRBV29-1 and TRBJ2-2, with 12 bases identical to TRBD2. CDR3: CSVLAGGTNTGELFF. In nucleotides, the CDR3 is TGCAGCGTCCTAGCGGGAGGGACGAACACCGGGGAGCTGTTTTTT.